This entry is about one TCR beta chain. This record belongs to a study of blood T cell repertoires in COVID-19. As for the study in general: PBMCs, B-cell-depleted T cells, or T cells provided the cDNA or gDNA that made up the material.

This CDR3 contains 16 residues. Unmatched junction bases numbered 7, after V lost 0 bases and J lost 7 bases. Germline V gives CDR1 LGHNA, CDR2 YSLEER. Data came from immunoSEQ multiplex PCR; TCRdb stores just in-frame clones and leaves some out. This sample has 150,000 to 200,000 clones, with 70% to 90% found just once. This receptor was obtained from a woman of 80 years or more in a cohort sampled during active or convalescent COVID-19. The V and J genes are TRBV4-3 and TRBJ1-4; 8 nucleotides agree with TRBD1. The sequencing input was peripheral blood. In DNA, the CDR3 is TGCGCCAGCAGCCAAGATATGGGCAGGGGGCTTGAAAAACTGTTTTTT. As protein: CASSQDMGRGLEKLFF.